The rows below give T cell receptor beta chains drawn from one sample of a study of cytomegalovirus exposure and HLA in healthy donors. Only in-frame clones appear in the TCRdb table, and some are missing; sequencing was by immunoSEQ multiplex PCR. The sample records 95,000 to 150,000 clones, 80% to 85% being singletons. The sequenced sample was PBMCs. Receptors were obtained from a man aged 30-40 years in good health and CMV-seronegative. CDR3s leave out the opening cysteine and the closing phenylalanine or tryptophan. Not every row has a clone size; where given, it reads once, few, many or a size class.

clone size	V gene	CDR3 protein
-	TRBV11-2	ASSLAGGSYEQY
-	TRBV5-1	ASRPTQGAAEAF
-	TRBV27	ASSSLGWEEETQY
-	TRBV12-1	ASSQTSTGESYNSPLH
few	TRBV25-1	ASSALGLAPTDTQY
-	TRBV10-1	ASSELASGFSTDTQY
-	TRBV13	ASSLGARLAGGRSTDTQY
-	TRBV28	ASSSERENGYT
-	TRBV19	ASSPRGSETQY
-	TRBV11-2	ASSPHPGGVTYEQY
-	TRBV28	ASSLSSGGPKSEQY
-	TRBV7-2	ASSWGRNTEAF
-	TRBV30	AWSKDRGNTEAF
-	TRBV28	ASSLGGWTDQWEQY
once	TRBV6-1	ASLSAGTRGGEQY
-	TRBV5-1	ASSRDRATTNEKLF
-	TRBV5-1	ASSTQTGVGTIY
few	TRBV5-1	ASRIRRPADTQY
-	TRBV5-6	ASRPGGKNTGELF
-	TRBV20-1	SASPHNEQF
-	TRBV4-1	ASSQETRAGANGLT
-	TRBV7-2	ASSLVGLNYGYT
-	TRBV10-3	AISDGGVDEQF
few	TRBV28	ASTAGNADTQY
-	TRBV6-5	ATGAIQGNYGYT
-	TRBV5-1	ASSLSTAGKEYSPLH
few	TRBV6-5	ASSGQLGNTIY
-	TRBV2	ASTGKGIYEGSY
-	TRBV29-1	SVGTYREQF
-	TRBV5-1	ASSQRGGTYEQY
-	TRBV7-2	ASSPSGANTGELF
-	TRBV15	ATSREGQGLGGYT
-	TRBV5-1	ASSFLAGDSSYGYT
-	TRBV28	ASSAPSQGTMETQY
-	TRBV6-1	ASSGTANTEAF
-	TRBV5-1	ASSLDGQGAGEQY
-	TRBV15	ATSPGTSGFQDTQY
once	TRBV5-1	ASSRGSFDPYEQY
few	TRBV11-3	ASSSGTSGGAYEQF
-	TRBV4-1	ASSQVSGTGYSPLH
-	TRBV20-1	SALKGVALH
-	TRBV6-4	ASRKTGTGSTEAF
-	TRBV7-6	ASSLIAGAGETQY
-	TRBV5-1	ASSWETGYREQY
once	TRBV9	ASSVDAGTGHTEAF
-	TRBV27	ASSSNRVYYEQY
-	TRBV27	ASSRGYLPYEQY
-	TRBV6-4	ASSETGGEADTQY
-	TRBV2	ASSSTSGVNEQF
-	TRBV7-9	ASSSGTGEKLF
-	TRBV25-1	ASSESGTGVRAEAF